A single sample is the source of the 20 T cell receptor beta chains below, sequenced in a study of cytomegalovirus exposure and HLA in healthy donors. Researchers ran the PCR with 60 Vbeta and 13 Jbeta primers. Assay used: immunoSEQ multiplex PCR; TCRdb lists only in-frame clones, some missing. The sample holds 110,000 or so clones, approximately 83% seen once. Sequencing was done on a sample of PBMCs. The receptors shown here come from a woman between 18 and 29 years old in good health and CMV-seronegative.

The rearrangement joins TRBV29-1 to TRBJ2-3; 9 nucleotides agree with TRBD2. The length of the CDR3 is 14 residues. The V segment lost 6 bases and the J segment 5 bases; nucleotides outside the gene matches: 9. Germline V gives CDR1 SQVTM, CDR2 ANQGSEA. CDR3 coding DNA: TGCAGCGTATCGACTAGCGGAGGGGGAGATACGCAGTATTTT. This gives the protein CSVSTSGGGDTQYF.

The CDR3 sequence: CASSLDKGANEKLFF. The CDR3, as DNA: TGTGCCAGCAGCTTAGATAAGGGGGCGAATGAAAAACTGTTTTTT. V and J are TRBV7-8 and TRBJ1-4; 7 bases line up with TRBD1. The V segment lost 1 base and the J segment 5 bases; nucleotides outside the gene matches: 4. Per germline, CDR1 SGHVS and CDR2 FQNEAQ. This CDR3 comprises 15 residues.

The J gene is TRBJ1-3, the V gene TRBV30, with a possible D match to TRBD1 (6 bases). Trimming removed 4 bases from V and 7 bases from J, with 14 bases in between. The CDR3 length is 13 residues. In germline, CDR1 is GTSNPN, CDR2 SVGIG (reference sequence). The CDR3 nucleotides are TGTGCCTGGAAGCGGGGGGCAGGGAACACCATATATTTT. This codes for CAWKRGAGNTIYF.

The chain joins TRBV6-6 to TRBJ2-6; D gene ambiguous. This CDR3 region has 14 residues. Trimming pared 2 bases from V and 0 bases from J, leaving 2 bases between. Germline V gene sequence: CDR1 MNHNY, CDR2 SVGAGI (reference sequence). Written as DNA, the CDR3 is TGTGCCAGCAGTTACCTCTCTGGGGCCAACGTCCTGACTTTC. The encoded protein is CASSYLSGANVLTF.

This clone was detected only once. The chain carries TRBV7-6 and TRBJ1-2, with D unresolved. Trimming cost V 1 base and J 4 bases, with 16 bases left between them. Germline assignment: CDR1 SGHVS and CDR2 FNYEAQ. This CDR3 is built from 16 residues. The CDR3 DNA reads as TGTGCCAGCAGCTTAGGGAGGACGGAAAATCCCTATGGCTACACCTTC. Translated: CASSLGRTENPYGYTF.

The V and J genes are TRBV18 and TRBJ2-7; 8 nucleotides agree with TRBD1. V shed 6 bases and J 2 bases; nucleotides not matched to a gene: 9. The V gene's germline CDR1 is KGHSH and CDR2 LQKENI. This CDR3 region has 15 residues. This CDR3 reads CASSSDQGAAYEQYF. CDR3 sequence (DNA): TGTGCCAGCTCGTCAGACCAGGGGGCGGCCTACGAGCAGTACTTC.

The chain joins TRBV11-2 to TRBJ1-1; perhaps TRBD1 as D (5 bases). Germline V gene data show CDR1 as SGHAT and CDR2 as FQNNGV. The CDR3 runs 12 residues. The ends were cut back, 4 bases at V and 8 bases at J, with 11 bases in the middle. In nucleotides, the CDR3 is TGTGCCAGCAGCTGGCTCGGGGGGGAAGCTTTCTTT. Amino acid sequence: CASSWLGGEAFF.

There are a few counts of this clone. The rearrangement links TRBV5-4 to TRBJ2-1; 13 bases match TRBD2. V shed 3 bases and J 5 bases; nucleotides not matched to a gene: 5. This CDR3 has 16 residues. CDR1 is SGHNT, CDR2 YYREEE, per germline (reference sequence). The CDR3 DNA reads as TGTGCCAGCAGCTGGGGGACTAGCGGGACCCACAATGAGCAGTTCTTC. Protein: CASSWGTSGTHNEQFF. The variable domain in full, completed from reference TRBV5-4 and TRBJ2-1, reads ETGVTQSPTHLIKTRGQQVTLRCSSQSGHNTVSWYQQALGQGPQFIFQYYREEENGRGNFPPRFSGLQFPNYSSELNVNALELDDSALYLCASSWGTSGTHNEQFFGPGTRLTVL.

The V call is TRBV9, the J call TRBJ2-3; D is undetermined. The CDR3 extends over 13 amino acids. Trimming took off 6 bases at V and 2 bases at J, with 10 bases between the two ends. From germline, CDR1 is SGDLS and CDR2 YYNGEE. This CDR3 reads CASNPESTDTQYF. DNA of the CDR3: TGTGCCAGCAATCCGGAGTCCACAGATACGCAGTATTTT.

The gene calls are TRBV11-3 and TRBJ2-1; 8 bases fit TRBD2. V was clipped by 3 bases and J by 8 bases; unmatched bases: 9. Germline assignment: CDR1 SGHNT and CDR2 YENEEA. CDR3 length: 15 residues. The CDR3: CASSLGRGGRYEQFF. CDR3 in DNA: TGTGCCAGCAGCTTGGGTCGGGGGGGCCGGTATGAGCAGTTCTTC.

The chain joins TRBV20-1 to TRBJ2-5; unclear D gene. The V end lost 1 base, the J end lost 4 bases, and 4 bases lay between the germline ends. This CDR3 spans 11 amino acids. CDR1 DFQATT and CDR2 SNEGSKA come from the germline V gene (reference sequence). This CDR3 is CSARVGETQYF. The CDR3 DNA is TGCAGTGCTAGAGTCGGAGAGACCCAGTACTTC.

The J gene is TRBJ2-1, the V gene TRBV2, with TRBD2 as a possible D gene (5 bases). The CDR3 loop spans 14 amino acids. The V and J ends lost 3 bases and 9 bases respectively, with 15 bases between them. Germline CDR1 is SNHLY and CDR2 is FYNNEI. CDR3 sequence reads: CASSDGGPRGEQFF. The CDR3 DNA reads as TGTGCCAGCAGTGATGGCGGGCCTCGGGGTGAGCAGTTCTTC.

This sequence joins TRBV30 and TRBJ1-1; D is uncertain. The V gene lost 5 bases and the J gene lost 5 bases, with 15 bases spanning the gap. CDR3 length: 13 residues. In germline, CDR1 is GTSNPN, CDR2 SVGIG (reference sequence). The chain's CDR3 is CAWAVFRGTEAFF. For the CDR3, the DNA is TGTGCCTGGGCGGTCTTTCGGGGTACTGAAGCTTTCTTT.

V gene TRBV4-1 combines with J gene TRBJ1-6; D possibly corresponds to TRBD1 (5 bases). Germline assignment: CDR1 MGHRA and CDR2 YSYEKL. This CDR3 is 16 amino acids long. The V end lost 3 bases, the J end lost 10 bases, and 19 bases lay between the germline ends. As DNA, the CDR3 is TGCGCCAGCAGCCAGCCGCAGAAGGGGAAAGGATCACCCCTCCACTTT. Translation: CASSQPQKGKGSPLHF.

The chain recombines TRBV7-2 with TRBJ2-3; D may be TRBD2 (5 bases). V was trimmed by 5 bases and J by 6 bases, leaving 9 bases between them. The CDR3 is 12 residues long. Germline V gene lookup returns CDR1 SGHTA and CDR2 FQGNSA. Here the CDR3 DNA reads TGTGCCAGCAGCCCACGAGGGGATACGCAGTATTTT. It yields the protein CASSPRGDTQYF.

The chain recombines TRBV18 with TRBJ2-7; 7 bases agree with TRBD2. This CDR3 comprises 14 residues. The V segment lost 3 bases and the J segment 3 bases; nucleotides outside the gene matches: 5. CDR1 and CDR2 from the germline V gene are KGHSH and LQKENI. The CDR3 DNA reads TGTGCCAGCTCACCGGCTAGCGGTTACTACGAGCAGTACTTC. Amino acids: CASSPASGYYEQYF.

The rearrangement links TRBV28 to TRBJ2-1; possibly TRBD2 for D (5 bases). CDR1 is MDHEN, CDR2 SYDVKM, per germline. This CDR3 is built from 15 residues. V shed 10 bases and J shed 4 bases, with 20 bases lying between them. This chain's CDR3 is CATPPPPGTYNEQFF. CDR3 nucleotides: TGTGCCACCCCCCCTCCCCCGGGAACATACAATGAGCAGTTCTTC.

The chain is built from TRBV5-1 and TRBJ1-4, with 10 bases fitting TRBD1. Germline CDR1 is SGHRS and CDR2 is YFSETQ. V was pared by 0 bases and J by 5 bases, with 1 base of the junction left unmatched. The CDR3 sequence is 15 residues long. For the CDR3, the DNA is TGCGCCAGCAGCTTGGGGGGACAGGGGAATGAAAAACTGTTTTTT. Its protein is CASSLGGQGNEKLFF.

This clone was found a few times. This chain links TRBV6-1 with TRBJ2-7, with TRBD2 identical over 9 bases. The CDR3 length is 15 residues. Per the germline V gene, CDR1 is MNHNS and CDR2 is SASEGT. J was trimmed by 1 base and V by 0 bases; bases with no gene match: 1. The CDR3: CASSEAAGGSYEQYF. Here the CDR3 DNA reads TGTGCCAGCAGTGAAGCGGCGGGAGGGTCCTACGAGCAGTACTTC.

This clone is a singleton in its sample. The rearrangement links TRBV13 to TRBJ2-5; possible D gene TRBD1, 5 bases. The CDR3 covers 13 residues. Per germline, CDR1 PRHDT and CDR2 FYEKMQ (reference sequence). The germline V and J ends were trimmed by 7 bases and 2 bases, with 11 bases remaining between them. In nucleotides, the CDR3 is TGTGCCAGCACCAGACAGCCTCAAGAGACCCAGTACTTC. Translating gives CASTRQPQETQYF.